The sequence of this TCR beta chain was determined in a study of radiation and T cells in renal cell carcinoma. Stated treatment: 15 Gy SBRT to primary tumor, nephrectomy 4 weeks later. Clones were read by immunoSEQ multiplex PCR, and TCRdb kept only the in-frame ones, dropping some. The table has around 13,000 clones, 25% to 35% seen once; the top ten hold 15%. There are 15 residues in the CDR3. Trimming removed 4 bases from V and 7 bases from J; junction bases left unmatched: 7. Germline lookup yields CDR1 SGHVS and CDR2 FQNEAQ. The gene calls are TRBV7-8 and TRBJ2-2; 9 nucleotides match TRBD2. Source: tumor tissue, taken from a patient whose treatment included radiotherapy and nephrectomy. The sequence came from a man aged 55 to 70 with renal cell carcinoma. The CDR3 DNA is TGTGCCAGCAGCTCCTTAGCGGGAGCGGGCGGGGAGCTGTTTTTT. Protein: CASSSLAGAGGELFF.